These T cell receptor beta chains were read from a single sample in a study of long-term antiretroviral therapy in people with HIV. Sequencing used immunoSEQ multiplex PCR; TCRdb keeps in-frame clones, though not all of them. Of around 28,000 clones listed, 91% are singletons. Sample: unsorted PBMCs, taken 3.1 years after starting antiretroviral therapy. All receptors derive from a man aged 18 to 35 with HIV. CDR3s include the opening cysteine and the closing phenylalanine or tryptophan. D genes are given only for firm matches. Clone size is given for some rows only: seen once, a few or many times, or a class if the clone is expanded.

j_call clone_size v_call d_call cdr3_aa cdr3_nt
TRBJ1-1 - TRBV6-5 TRBD1 CASWTGASRNTEAFF TGTGCCAGCTGGACAGGGGCGTCTAGGAACACTGAAGCTTTCTTT
TRBJ2-5 - TRBV9 - CASSAGLEETQYF TGTGCCAGCAGCGCGGGACTCGAAGAGACCCAGTACTTC
TRBJ2-7 - TRBV4-3 - CASSQDQRPSLEQYF TGCGCCAGCAGCCAAGATCAAAGGCCGTCCCTCGAGCAGTACTTC
TRBJ1-3 once TRBV5-4 TRBD1 CASRQGQSDSGNTIYF TGTGCCAGCAGGCAGGGACAGAGTGACTCTGGAAACACCATATATTTT
TRBJ2-3 - TRBV4-3 TRBD2 CASSQDLQRGGQVWTDTQYF TGCGCCAGCAGCCAAGATCTACAGCGGGGGGGCCAGGTTTGGACAGATACGCAGTATTTT
TRBJ1-5 - TRBV18 - CASSPGGSQPQHF TGTGCCAGCTCACCAGGGGGGAGTCAGCCCCAGCATTTT
TRBJ2-7 - TRBV9 TRBD2 CASSQRGLAGVGEQYF TGTGCCAGCAGCCAACGGGGACTAGCGGGAGTTGGCGAGCAGTACTTC
TRBJ2-3 - TRBV7-9 TRBD2 CASSFPLAGGFTDTQYF TGTGCCAGCAGCTTCCCCCTAGCGGGGGGTTTCACAGATACGCAGTATTTT
TRBJ1-2 - TRBV6-1 - CASSVWGRGGYGYTF TGTGCCAGCAGTGTGTGGGGCCGCGGCGGCTATGGCTACACCTTC
TRBJ2-5 - TRBV5-1 - CASSFTSTNGQETQYF TGCGCCAGCAGCTTCACCAGCACCAACGGCCAAGAGACCCAGTACTTC
TRBJ2-1 - TRBV19 TRBD2 CASSFSGSYNEQFF TGTGCCAGTAGTTTTAGCGGGTCCTACAATGAGCAGTTCTTC
TRBJ2-3 - TRBV9 - CASSVREWRTDTQYF TGTGCCAGCAGCGTACGGGAGTGGAGGACAGATACGCAGTATTTT
TRBJ2-5 - TRBV4-1 - CASSQEPGSETQYF TGCGCCAGCAGCCAAGAACCGGGATCGGAGACCCAGTACTTC
TRBJ2-7 - TRBV7-9 - CASSLSDGLYEQYF TGTGCCAGCAGCTTATCAGATGGCTTATACGAGCAGTACTTC
TRBJ1-3 - TRBV9 - CASSPRRNSPSGNTIYF TGTGCCAGCAGCCCGAGGAGGAACAGCCCCTCTGGAAACACCATATATTTT
TRBJ1-6 - TRBV6-4 - CASSKGGIDSPLHF TGTGCCAGCAGCAAGGGAGGGATTGATTCACCCCTCCACTTT
TRBJ1-1 - TRBV11-2 - CASSLGSYNEAFF TGTGCCAGCAGCTTAGGTTCGTATAACGAAGCTTTCTTT
TRBJ2-2 - TRBV29-1 - CSVSRDTGELFF TGCAGCGTCAGCCGTGACACCGGGGAGCTGTTTTTT
TRBJ1-2 - TRBV6-4 - CASSDEGIGYGYTF TGTGCCAGCAGTGACGAGGGGATTGGCTATGGCTACACCTTC
TRBJ2-7 - TRBV6-6 TRBD2 CATHLAGGEQYF TGTGCCACCCACTTAGCGGGAGGAGAGCAGTACTTC
TRBJ2-5 - TRBV18 - CASSPPAGRETQYF TGTGCCAGCTCACCACCGGCGGGGCGTGAGACCCAGTACTTC
TRBJ1-1 - TRBV2 - CASTRESEAFF TGTGCCAGTACCAGGGAGTCTGAAGCTTTCTTT
TRBJ2-1 - TRBV5-1 - CASRGDTYNEQFF TGCGCCAGCAGGGGGGACACCTACAATGAGCAGTTCTTC
TRBJ2-7 - TRBV7-8 TRBD1 CASMSSRTGKVYEQYF TGTGCCAGCATGTCCAGCCGGACAGGGAAAGTCTACGAGCAGTACTTC
TRBJ2-7 few TRBV2 - CASSPTSYEQYF TGTGCCAGCAGTCCAACCTCCTACGAGCAGTACTTC
TRBJ2-7 few TRBV19 - CASSGSIGGEQYF TGTGCCAGTAGTGGTAGCATCGGAGGCGAGCAGTACTTC
TRBJ1-1 - TRBV6-5 TRBD1 CASTPQGGTEAFF TGTGCCAGCACTCCACAGGGGGGTACTGAAGCTTTCTTT
TRBJ1-2 - TRBV7-9 - CASSLSGGNYGYTF TGTGCCAGCAGCTTATCCGGGGGCAACTATGGCTACACCTTC
TRBJ2-1 - TRBV19 TRBD2 CASSVAGGPNEQFF TGTGCCAGTAGTGTAGCGGGAGGGCCGAATGAGCAGTTCTTC
TRBJ2-2 - TRBV19 - CASCGGTTLTGELFF TGTGCCAGCTGCGGGGGCACCACACTCACCGGGGAGCTGTTTTTT
TRBJ1-1 - TRBV7-9 - CASSSEENTEAFF TGTGCCAGCAGCTCCGAAGAAAACACTGAAGCTTTCTTT
TRBJ2-5 - TRBV5-1 - CASSLGTYGQETQYF TGCGCCAGCAGCTTGGGGACATACGGCCAAGAGACCCAGTACTTC
TRBJ1-2 - TRBV2 - CASILGDGGYTF TGTGCCAGCATTCTTGGGGATGGAGGCTACACCTTC
TRBJ2-7 - TRBV6-1 TRBD2 CASRAGLAGGEQYF TGTGCCAGCCGGGCAGGACTAGCGGGAGGCGAGCAGTACTTC
TRBJ2-3 - TRBV6-5 TRBD1 CASSYSNRGTDTQYF TGTGCCAGCAGTTACTCGAACAGGGGAACAGATACGCAGTATTTT
TRBJ2-2 - TRBV25-1 - CASSPRFVTGELFF TGTGCCAGCAGTCCTCGATTCGTGACCGGGGAGCTGTTTTTT
TRBJ1-5 - TRBV2 TRBD1 CASTQGGDSNQPQHF TGTGCCAGCACCCAGGGGGGCGATAGCAATCAGCCCCAGCATTTT
TRBJ2-5 - TRBV18 - CASSPLGAGETQYF TGTGCCAGCTCACCTCTGGGGGCAGGGGAGACCCAGTACTTC
TRBJ2-3 - TRBV15 - CATSRALQHDTQYF TGTGCCACCAGCAGAGCCCTTCAGCACGATACGCAGTATTTT
TRBJ2-2 - TRBV23-1 - CASSRPLGRAYTGELFF TGCGCCAGCAGTCGACCGCTTGGTCGAGCTTACACCGGGGAGCTGTTTTTT